Below are 7 T cell receptor beta chains sequenced from a single sample in a study of vaccination and CD4 T cells after COVID-19. Indicated treatment: roughly nine-day PBMC culture with coronavirus spike peptide pools or control peptides (ViraFEST assay). Cultured CD4+ T-cell DNA underwent Oncomine TCR Beta short-read sequencing. TCRdb called the PCR reads again in MiXCR, with one record for every CDR3 protein. The profile shows about 11,000 distinct CDR3 sequences, over 25% of them singletons. These receptors are not linked to any known antigen. Here the sequenced sample was CD4+ T cells from blood, cultured in vitro, taken after SARS-CoV-2 vaccination. These receptors all come from a human donor who had recovered from COVID-19.

This chain connects TRBV28 to TRBJ2-1; 9 nucleotides line up with TRBD2. This CDR3 has 18 amino acids. Losses at the gene ends were 8 bases for V and 0 bases for J; bases not matched to a gene: 14. CDR1 is MDHEN and CDR2 is SYDVKM in the germline V gene. CDR3 sequence (DNA): TGTGCCAGCCCCCCTCGGGGTAGCGGGAGTTTCTCCTACAATGAGCAGTTCTTC. The encoded protein is CASPPRGSGSFSYNEQFF.

This clonotype was counted only a few times. The rearrangement uses TRBV27 and TRBJ2-7, with D perhaps matching TRBD2 (6 bases). This CDR3 is 13 amino acids long. CDR1 is MNHEY, CDR2 SMNVEV, per germline (reference sequence). The V gene lost 5 bases and the J gene lost 6 bases, with 14 bases spanning the gap. The CDR3 nucleotides are TGTGCCAGCAGTGCCCGCCCTAGCGTCGAGCAGTACTTC. Residues: CASSARPSVEQYF.

The chain uses TRBV9 and TRBJ2-1; D possibly matches TRBD1 or TRBD2 (5 bases each). Germline V lookup: CDR1 SGDLS, CDR2 YYNGEE. V lost 3 bases and J lost 0, with 10 bases in between. The CDR3 has 15 residues. For the CDR3, the DNA is TGTGCCAGCAGCGGAGGGGCAGCCTCCTACAATGAGCAGTTCTTC. Translated: CASSGGAASYNEQFF. The full variable domain, in which reference TRBV9 and TRBJ2-1 provide the parts outside the CDR3, is DSGVTQTPKHLITATGQRVTLRCSPRSGDLSVYWYQQSLDQGLQFLIQYYNGEERAKGNILERFSAQQFPDLHSELNLSSLELGDSALYFCASSGGAASYNEQFFGPGTRLTVL.

The gene calls are TRBV7-2 and TRBJ2-7, with D possibly being TRBD2 (6 bases). This CDR3 is built from 13 residues. V lost 6 bases and J lost 7, with 16 bases in between. Germline CDR1 is SGHTA and CDR2 is FQGNSA. The CDR3 DNA reads TGTGCCAGCAGGGACCTCGATGGGAGGGAGCAGTACTTC. This translates into CASRDLDGREQYF.

There are a few counts of this clonotype. V usage is TRBV20-1 and J usage is TRBJ1-6; no definite D call. Trimming stripped 6 bases from V and 9 bases from J, with 6 bases between. Germline V gene sequence: CDR1 DFQATT, CDR2 SNEGSKA (reference sequence). The CDR3 is 10 amino acids. In DNA form, the CDR3 reads TGCAGTGCCCTTGGTTCACCCCTCCACTTT. Translation gives CSALGSPLHF.

By proportion, this clonotype is medium-sized. V and J are TRBV7-8 and TRBJ2-1, with D perhaps being TRBD1 or TRBD2 (5 bases each). Trimming shortened V by 8 bases and J by 6 bases, and 17 bases separated the two germline ends. The CDR3 spans 14 residues. The V gene's germline CDR1 is SGHVS and CDR2 FQNEAQ. Here the CDR3 reads CASATLGVANEQFF. For the CDR3, the DNA is TGTGCCAGCGCCACCCTGGGGGTAGCCAATGAGCAGTTCTTC.

V is TRBV5-5 and J is TRBJ1-1, with TRBD1 identical over 10 bases. The CDR3 is 16 amino acids. From germline, CDR1 is SGHKS and CDR2 YYEKEE (reference sequence). V shed 4 bases and J 2 bases; nucleotides not matched to a gene: 8. DNA of the CDR3: TGTGCCAGCAGCCCCACCAGGACAGGGGGTAACACTGAAGCTTTCTTT. Translation gives CASSPTRTGGNTEAFF.